These T cell receptor beta chains were read from a single sample in a study of OX40 agonist ivuxolimab in advanced cancers. Measured with immunoSEQ multiplex PCR; TCRdb has only the in-frame clones, and not every one. Altogether around 15,000 clones are present, 65% to 90% being singletons, with the ten largest covering just under 4%. Sequenced material: CD4+ or CD8+ T cells sorted from blood, taken in a trial of the OX40 agonist ivuxolimab. These TCRs come from an adult with an advanced solid tumor such as melanoma, head and neck, liver or kidney cancer. Each CDR3 is given with its conserved first and last residue. Each record gives: D gene, clone size, V gene, J gene, CDR3 length, CDR3 protein, CDR3 DNA. The D gene is left open where the match is weak. For some rows the clone size is stated as once, few or many, or as a class when expanded; others skip it.

>TRBD1|few|TRBV7-9|TRBJ2-4|14
CASSPWDRENIQYF
TGTGCCAGCAGCCCGTGGGACAGGGAAAACATTCAGTACTTC
>TRBD1|few|TRBV30|TRBJ2-7|13
CAWDRGVSDEQYF
TGTGCCTGGGACAGGGGGGTTTCCGACGAGCAGTACTTC
>NA|NA|TRBV30|TRBJ1-3|14
CAWSVGGSGNTIYF
TGTGCCTGGAGTGTAGGAGGCTCTGGAAACACCATATATTTT
>NA|NA|TRBV29-1|TRBJ2-3|16
CSVAQGATLLTDTQYF
TGCAGCGTGGCCCAGGGAGCGACACTTCTCACAGATACGCAGTATTTT
>TRBD1|NA|TRBV5-1|TRBJ1-5|15
CASSSGQGRNQPQHF
TGCGCCAGCAGCTCGGGACAGGGCAGGAATCAGCCCCAGCATTTT
>TRBD2|NA|TRBV30|TRBJ2-5|15
CAWSTYGTSRETQYF
TGTGCCTGGAGTACATATGGGACTAGCAGGGAGACCCAGTACTTC
>NA|NA|TRBV28|TRBJ2-7|13
CASSFPGSMEQYF
TGTGCCAGCAGTTTCCCAGGGAGTATGGAGCAGTACTTC
>NA|NA|TRBV11-2|TRBJ1-5|17
CASSLVSPGTSNQPQHF
TGTGCCAGCAGCTTAGTATCCCCCGGGACAAGCAATCAGCCCCAGCATTTT
>NA|NA|TRBV6-5|TRBJ1-5|14
CASSSRLGNQPQHF
TGTGCCAGCAGTTCTAGACTGGGGAATCAGCCCCAGCATTTT
>NA|NA|TRBV28|TRBJ1-2|12
CASSIGPYGYTF
TGTGCCAGCAGCATAGGACCCTATGGCTACACCTTC
>TRBD2|NA|TRBV6-1|TRBJ2-3|15
CASSRLAGGSDTQYF
TGTGCCAGCAGTCGACTAGCGGGAGGGTCAGATACGCAGTATTTT
>NA|NA|TRBV4-2|TRBJ1-1|15
CASSQEWGDSTEAFF
TGTGCCAGCAGCCAAGAATGGGGTGATAGCACTGAAGCTTTCTTT
>NA|few|TRBV5-6|TRBJ2-7|11
CASSSGPEQYF
TGTGCCAGCAGTAGCGGCCCCGAGCAGTACTTC
>NA|NA|TRBV6-5|TRBJ1-1|16
CASSSRTRALNTEAFF
TGTGCCAGCAGTTCCAGAACCCGGGCCTTGAACACTGAAGCTTTCTTT
>NA|NA|TRBV7-8|TRBJ2-3|15
CASSPYRDNTDTQYF
TGTGCCAGCAGTCCTTACCGGGACAACACAGATACGCAGTATTTT
>TRBD1|NA|TRBV5-1|TRBJ2-1|15
CASSFDGTGLNEQFF
TGCGCCAGCAGCTTCGACGGGACAGGGTTGAATGAGCAGTTCTTC
>TRBD2|NA|TRBV27|TRBJ2-2|18
CASSSDWTSGSLTGELFF
TGTGCCAGCAGTTCCGATTGGACTAGCGGGAGTTTAACCGGGGAGCTGTTTTTT
>TRBD2|NA|TRBV9|TRBJ2-1|14
CASKKLAGLHEQFF
TGTGCCAGCAAAAAACTAGCGGGATTGCATGAGCAGTTCTTC
>NA|NA|TRBV28|TRBJ2-7|14
CASTLGTLGYEQYF
TGTGCCAGCACCCTCGGGACCTTGGGCTACGAGCAGTACTTC
>NA|NA|TRBV7-2|TRBJ2-7|14
CASSSRGSSYEQYF
TGTGCCAGCAGCTCCCGGGGGAGCTCCTACGAGCAGTACTTC
>NA|NA|TRBV6-6|TRBJ2-3|14
CASRTGAHTDTQYF
TGTGCCAGCAGGACGGGGGCGCATACAGATACGCAGTATTTT
>NA|NA|TRBV4-2|TRBJ2-5|14
CASSQDQGSETQYF
TGTGCCAGCAGCCAAGATCAGGGATCGGAGACCCAGTACTTC
>TRBD1|NA|TRBV4-1|TRBJ1-2|14
CASSQGQGRQGYTF
TGCGCCAGCAGCCAGGGACAGGGTCGGCAGGGCTACACCTTC
>TRBD1|NA|TRBV30|TRBJ1-3|14
CAWSKRQGVDTIYF
TGTGCCTGGAGTAAAAGACAGGGGGTAGACACCATATATTTT
>NA|NA|TRBV5-1|TRBJ1-1|13
CASSFGHSAEAFF
TGCGCCAGCAGCTTCGGGCATAGCGCTGAAGCTTTCTTT
>NA|NA|TRBV28|TRBJ2-7|13
CASNYGNSYEQYF
TGTGCCAGCAACTACGGGAACTCCTACGAGCAGTACTTC
>NA|NA|TRBV7-9|TRBJ2-1|13
CASSLAHSAEQFF
TGTGCCAGCAGCTTAGCGCACAGCGCTGAGCAGTTCTTC
>TRBD1|once|TRBV14|TRBJ1-4|14
CASSSDRGLGKLFF
TGTGCCAGCAGTTCGGACAGGGGGCTTGGAAAACTGTTTTTT
>NA|NA|TRBV9|TRBJ1-2|15
CASSVDDRPFYGYTF
TGTGCCAGCAGCGTAGATGACCGACCTTTCTATGGCTACACCTTC
>NA|once|TRBV4-1|TRBJ1-4|19
CASSQAPGWGKPTNEKLFF
TGCGCCAGCAGCCAAGCCCCCGGGTGGGGAAAACCAACTAATGAAAAACTGTTTTTT
>TRBD2|NA|TRBV6-5|TRBJ2-1|12
CASRRPGGWLFF
TGTGCCAGCAGACGCCCGGGGGGTTGGCTGTTCTTC